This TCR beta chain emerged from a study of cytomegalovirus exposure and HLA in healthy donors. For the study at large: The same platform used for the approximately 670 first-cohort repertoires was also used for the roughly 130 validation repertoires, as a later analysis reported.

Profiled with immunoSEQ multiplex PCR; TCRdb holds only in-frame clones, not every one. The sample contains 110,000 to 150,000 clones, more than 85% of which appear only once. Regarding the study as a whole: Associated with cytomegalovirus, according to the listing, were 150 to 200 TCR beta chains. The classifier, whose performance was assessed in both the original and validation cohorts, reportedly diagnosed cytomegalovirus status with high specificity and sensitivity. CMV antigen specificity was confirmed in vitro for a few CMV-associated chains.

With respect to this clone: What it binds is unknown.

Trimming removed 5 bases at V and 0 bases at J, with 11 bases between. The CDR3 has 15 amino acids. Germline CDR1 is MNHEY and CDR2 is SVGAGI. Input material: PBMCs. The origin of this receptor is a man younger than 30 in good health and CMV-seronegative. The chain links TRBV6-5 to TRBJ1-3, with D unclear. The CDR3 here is CASSPIISSGNTIYF. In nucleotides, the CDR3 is TGTGCCAGCAGTCCGATTATTAGCTCTGGAAACACCATATATTTT.